The subject of this entry is one TCR beta chain. As yet, its antigen is unknown. Investigators took ten milliliters of peripheral blood from every donor. There were at least 5 micrograms of total RNA extracted from every sample. This record belongs to a study of blood T cells in healthy people across ages. Whole-study results and caveats: Strong correlation was found linking TCR beta diversity to naive T cell percentage.

This CDR3 is 17 amino acids long. CDR1 is SGHTA, CDR2 FQGTGA, per germline. The trim removed 5 bases at V and 5 bases at J, leaving 9 bases unmatched. A J-beta primer mix and a sample-barcoded 5' primer were used in a second PCR of about 6 to 12 cycles. Each CDR3 protein gets one entry after TCRdb re-called the 5' RACE reads with MiXCR. The table has about 1 million distinct CDR3 sequences, roughly a quarter seen once. The data were also submitted as part of a second study, on T cells of mothers and their children. As reported in that work: Donors comprised three healthy Caucasian mothers plus their six children.

This chain connects TRBV7-3 to TRBJ2-1; 13 bases are a match to TRBD2. The clonotype was recovered from a girl aged 2-9 years in good health. Sequenced: blood. CDR3: CASSPGGTSGVNNEQFF. CDR3 nucleotide sequence: TGTGCCAGCAGCCCGGGGGGGACTAGCGGGGTTAACAATGAGCAGTTCTTC.